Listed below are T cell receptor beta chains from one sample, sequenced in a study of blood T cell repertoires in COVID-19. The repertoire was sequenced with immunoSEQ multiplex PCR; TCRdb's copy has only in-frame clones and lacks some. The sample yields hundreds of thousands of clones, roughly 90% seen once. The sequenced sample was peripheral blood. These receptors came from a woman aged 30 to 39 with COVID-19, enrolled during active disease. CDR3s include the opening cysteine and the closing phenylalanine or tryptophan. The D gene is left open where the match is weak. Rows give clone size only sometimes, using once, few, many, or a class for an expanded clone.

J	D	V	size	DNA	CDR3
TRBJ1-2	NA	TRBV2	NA	TGTGCCACCGATCCAGGGTTGGAAGGCTACACCTTC	CATDPGLEGYTF
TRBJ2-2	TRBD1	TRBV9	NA	TGTGCCAGCAGCGTAGACGGGACGCGGACAGGGCAGCTGTTTTTT	CASSVDGTRTGQLFF
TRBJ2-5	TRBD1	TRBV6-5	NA	TGTGCCAGCAGTTACTCCGACAGGGTAGAGACCCAGTACTTC	CASSYSDRVETQYF
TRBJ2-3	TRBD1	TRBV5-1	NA	TGCGCCAGCAGCGCCGGACAGGAGGGCACAGATACGCAGTATTTT	CASSAGQEGTDTQYF
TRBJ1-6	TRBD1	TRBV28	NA	TGTGCCAGCAGTTTAGTCTCAGGGGGGCTCGGGAATAATTCACCCCTCCACTTT	CASSLVSGGLGNNSPLHF
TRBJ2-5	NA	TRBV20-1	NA	TGCAGTGCTAGTGTAGGGGTCGGAGAGACCCAGTACTTC	CSASVGVGETQYF
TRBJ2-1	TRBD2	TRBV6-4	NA	TGTGCCAGCAGTGCGCGGGGGGGCCCCAACAATGAGCAGTTCTTC	CASSARGGPNNEQFF
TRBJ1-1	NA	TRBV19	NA	TGTGCCAGTAGTATAGTCCGAACAAACAGGGATTTGAACACTGAAGCTTTCTTT	CASSIVRTNRDLNTEAFF
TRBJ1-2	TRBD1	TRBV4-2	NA	TGTGCCAGCAGCCAAGTGGACCGTCAGGGGGCCGTTGGCTACACCTTC	CASSQVDRQGAVGYTF
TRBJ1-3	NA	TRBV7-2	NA	TGTGCCAGCAGCTTAGTCGGCCAGGGGTCTGGAAACACCATATATTTT	CASSLVGQGSGNTIYF
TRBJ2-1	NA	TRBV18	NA	TGTGCCAGCTCACCGAGTCAGGGGCGATTGAATGAGCAGTTCTTC	CASSPSQGRLNEQFF
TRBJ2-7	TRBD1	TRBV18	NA	TGTGCCAGCTCACCTCGGACAGGGCAGGGCGAGCAGTACTTC	CASSPRTGQGEQYF
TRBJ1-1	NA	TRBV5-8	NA	TGTGCCAGCAGCCACCCGACAGTGAACACTGAAGCTTTCTTT	CASSHPTVNTEAFF
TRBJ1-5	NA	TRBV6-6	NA	TGTGCCAGCAGTTACTCCCTCTCGACAGGTAATCAGCCCCAGCATTTT	CASSYSLSTGNQPQHF
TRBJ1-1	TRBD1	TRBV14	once	TGTGCCAGCGGTCGGACAGGAAGTACTGAAGCTTTCTTT	CASGRTGSTEAFF
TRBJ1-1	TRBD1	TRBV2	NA	TGTGCCAGCAAAAGGACAGGGCAGGGGACTGAAGCTTTCTTT	CASKRTGQGTEAFF
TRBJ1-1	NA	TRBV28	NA	TGTGCCAGCAGTTTTCCCATGAAGGCGGACACTGAAGCTTTCTTT	CASSFPMKADTEAFF
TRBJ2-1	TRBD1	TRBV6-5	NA	TGTGCCAGCGTCTCGGACAGGGCCAACAATGAGCAGTTCTTC	CASVSDRANNEQFF
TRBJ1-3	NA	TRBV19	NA	TGTGCCAGTAGTATAGTCCGGTACCCTAGCTCTGGAAATAGCGGCTCTGGAAACACCATATATTTT	CASSIVRYPSSGNSGSGNTIYF
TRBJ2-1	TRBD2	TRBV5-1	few	TGCGCCAGCAGCCGGACTAGCCTGGAGCAGTTCTTC	CASSRTSLEQFF
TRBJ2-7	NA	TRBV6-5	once	TGTGCCAGCAGTAGGAGAGCTGGCGAGCAGTACTTC	CASSRRAGEQYF
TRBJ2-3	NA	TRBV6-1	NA	TGTGCCAGCAGTGAGAGAGGAGGGCCAGATACGCAGTATTTT	CASSERGGPDTQYF
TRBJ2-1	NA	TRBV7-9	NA	TGTGCCAGCAGCGCTCGGGGTTGGAGCTCCTACAATGAGCAGTTCTTC	CASSARGWSSYNEQFF
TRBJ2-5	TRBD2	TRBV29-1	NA	TGCAGCGTTGAGCGCAGCGGGCGGGGGGAGACCCAGTACTTC	CSVERSGRGETQYF
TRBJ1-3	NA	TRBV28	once	TGTGCCAGCAGTTTCCTCCGAGGCGTCTCTGGAAACACCATATATTTT	CASSFLRGVSGNTIYF
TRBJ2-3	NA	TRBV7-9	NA	TGTGCCAGCAGCCAGGGGTCGGGACGGGCCACAGATACGCAGTATTTT	CASSQGSGRATDTQYF
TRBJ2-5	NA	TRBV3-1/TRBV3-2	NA	TGTGCCAGCAGTCTCCAGGGGTTAGGTGGAGAGACCCAGTACTTC	CASSLQGLGGETQYF
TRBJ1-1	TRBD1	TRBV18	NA	TGTGCCAGCGAGAGACAGGGCATGAACACTGAAGCTTTCTTT	CASERQGMNTEAFF
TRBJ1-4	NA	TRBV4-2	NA	TGTGCCAGCAGCCAAGATCTTATTAGGAGAGTCGGTGAAAAACTGTTTTTT	CASSQDLIRRVGEKLFF
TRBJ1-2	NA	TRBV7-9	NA	TGTGCCAGCAGCTTATATCGTCTAGCTAACTATGGCTACACCTTC	CASSLYRLANYGYTF
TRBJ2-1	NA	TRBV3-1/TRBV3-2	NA	TGTGCCAGCAGCCTCAGGTCGGATGAGCAGTTCTTC	CASSLRSDEQFF
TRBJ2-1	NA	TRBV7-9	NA	TGTGCCAGCAGCCGTCCGGGACTTGGGGGGTACAATGAGCAGTTCTTC	CASSRPGLGGYNEQFF
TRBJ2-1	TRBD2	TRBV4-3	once	TGCGCCAGCAGCCAACTTATTACTAGCGGGGGTTCCTACAATGAGCAGTTCTTC	CASSQLITSGGSYNEQFF
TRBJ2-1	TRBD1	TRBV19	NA	TGTGCCAGTAGCCCCTCTCTCCCAGGGGGCGGCGATGAGCAGTTCTTC	CASSPSLPGGGDEQFF
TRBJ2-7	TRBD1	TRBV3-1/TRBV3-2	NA	TGTGCCAGCAGCCAAAAGAAACCCGGGACAGGTCCATACGAGCAGTACTTC	CASSQKKPGTGPYEQYF
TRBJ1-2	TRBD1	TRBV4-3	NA	TGCGCCAGCAGCCAAGATCGGTTCGGGACAGTCTATGGCTACACCTTC	CASSQDRFGTVYGYTF
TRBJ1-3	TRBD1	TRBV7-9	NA	TGTGCCAGCAGCTTAAGAGGGACAGAAGCTGGAAACACCATATATTTT	CASSLRGTEAGNTIYF
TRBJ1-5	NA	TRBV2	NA	TGTGCCAGCAGAGCGGACAGTTCTAGCAATCAGCCCCAGCATTTT	CASRADSSSNQPQHF
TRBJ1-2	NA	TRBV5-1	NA	TGCGCCAGCAGCCTTTGGGGGACTGGTGATGGCTACACCTTC	CASSLWGTGDGYTF
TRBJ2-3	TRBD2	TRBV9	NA	TGTGCCAGCAGCCCACGGACTAGCGGGAGCACAGATACGCAGTATTTT	CASSPRTSGSTDTQYF
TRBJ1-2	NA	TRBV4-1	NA	TGCGCCAGCAGCCAAGCTGGGGGCTGGGGCTACACCTTC	CASSQAGGWGYTF
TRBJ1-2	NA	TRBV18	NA	TGTGCCAGCTCACCACAGGGGCTCACTAACTATGGCTACACCTTC	CASSPQGLTNYGYTF
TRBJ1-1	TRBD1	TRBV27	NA	TGTGCCAGCAGTTTCGGGACAGGTTCAGCCGAAGCTTTCTTT	CASSFGTGSAEAFF
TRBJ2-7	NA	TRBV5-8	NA	TGTGCCAGCAGCCGGGGGACGGGGTCCTACGAGCAGTACTTC	CASSRGTGSYEQYF
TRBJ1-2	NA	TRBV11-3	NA	TGTGCCAGCAGCTTAGGCCTAAACGCGGCAGGGGTCGACATCTATGGCTACACCTTC	CASSLGLNAAGVDIYGYTF
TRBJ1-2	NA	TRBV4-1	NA	TGCGCCAGCAGCCAAGATTCACTTATCGTGAACTATGGCTACACCTTC	CASSQDSLIVNYGYTF
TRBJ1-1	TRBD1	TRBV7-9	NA	TGTGCCAGCAGCTCCTACCGACAGGGTAGGGGCACTGAAGCTTTCTTT	CASSSYRQGRGTEAFF
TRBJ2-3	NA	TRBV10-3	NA	TGTGCCGGGCGCAGCACAGATACGCAGTATTTT	CAGRSTDTQYF
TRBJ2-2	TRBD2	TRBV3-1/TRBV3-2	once	TGTGCCAGCAGCCCACGACAGGTTAGCGGGAGGGCGAACACCGGGGAGCTGTTTTTT	CASSPRQVSGRANTGELFF
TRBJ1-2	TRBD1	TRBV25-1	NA	TGTGCCAGCAGTGAGCCTGGGGACAGGGTCTATGGCTACACCTTC	CASSEPGDRVYGYTF